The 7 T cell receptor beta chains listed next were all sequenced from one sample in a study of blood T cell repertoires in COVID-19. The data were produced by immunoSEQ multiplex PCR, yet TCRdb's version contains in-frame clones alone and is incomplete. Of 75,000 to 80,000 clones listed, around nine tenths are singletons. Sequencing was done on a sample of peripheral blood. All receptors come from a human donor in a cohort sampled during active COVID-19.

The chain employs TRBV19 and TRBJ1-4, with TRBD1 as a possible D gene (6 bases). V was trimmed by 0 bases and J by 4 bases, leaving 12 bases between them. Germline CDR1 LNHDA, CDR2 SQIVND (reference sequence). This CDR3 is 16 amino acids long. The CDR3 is CASSIDRDTSNEKLFF. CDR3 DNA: TGTGCCAGTAGTATAGACCGGGACACAAGTAATGAAAAACTGTTTTTT.

This CDR3 reads CASSQEYSGNTIYF. The CDR3 region has the DNA TGTGCCAGCAGCCAAGAGTACTCTGGAAACACCATATATTTT. The gene calls are TRBV4-2 and TRBJ1-3; no clear D. This CDR3 spans 14 amino acids. The V gene lost 0 bases and the J gene lost 0 bases, with 3 bases spanning the gap. CDR1 LGHNA and CDR2 YNFKEQ come from the germline V gene.

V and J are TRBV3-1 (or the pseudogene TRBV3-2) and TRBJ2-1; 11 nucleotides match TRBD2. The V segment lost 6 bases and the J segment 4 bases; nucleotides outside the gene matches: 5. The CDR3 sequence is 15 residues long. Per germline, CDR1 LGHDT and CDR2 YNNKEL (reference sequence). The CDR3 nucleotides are TGTGCCAGCAGACGCGGGACTAGCGGATACAATGAGCAGTTCTTC. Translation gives CASRRGTSGYNEQFF.

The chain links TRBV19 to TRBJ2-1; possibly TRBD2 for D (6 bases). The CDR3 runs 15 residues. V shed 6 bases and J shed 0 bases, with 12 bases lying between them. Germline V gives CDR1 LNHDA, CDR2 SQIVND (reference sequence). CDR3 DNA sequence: TGTGCCAGTAGCGACCTCGGGGGCTCCTACAATGAGCAGTTCTTC. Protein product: CASSDLGGSYNEQFF.

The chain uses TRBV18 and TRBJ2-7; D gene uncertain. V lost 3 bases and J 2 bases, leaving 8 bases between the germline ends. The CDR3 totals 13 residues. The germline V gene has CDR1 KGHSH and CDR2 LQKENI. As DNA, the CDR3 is TGTGCCAGCTCACCCGGCGGCCCCTACGAGCAGTACTTC. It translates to CASSPGGPYEQYF.

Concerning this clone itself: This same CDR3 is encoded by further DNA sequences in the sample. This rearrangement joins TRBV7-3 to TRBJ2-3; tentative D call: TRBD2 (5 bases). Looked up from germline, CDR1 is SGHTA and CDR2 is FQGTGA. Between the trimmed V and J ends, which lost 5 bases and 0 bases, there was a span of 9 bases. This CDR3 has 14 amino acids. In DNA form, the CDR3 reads TGTGCCAGCAGCCCCGGACTGAGCACAGATACGCAGTATTTT. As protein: CASSPGLSTDTQYF.

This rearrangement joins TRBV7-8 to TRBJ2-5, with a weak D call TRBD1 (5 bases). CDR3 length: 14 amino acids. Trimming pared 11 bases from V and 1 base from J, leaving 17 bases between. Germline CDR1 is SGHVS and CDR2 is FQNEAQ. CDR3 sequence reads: CASIRGWGQETQYF. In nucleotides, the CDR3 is TGTGCCTCCATAAGGGGATGGGGCCAAGAGACCCAGTACTTC. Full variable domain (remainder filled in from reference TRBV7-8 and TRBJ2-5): GAGVSQSPRYKVAKRGQDVALRCDPISGHVSLFWYQQALGQGPEFLTYFQNEAQLDKSGLPSDRFFAERPEGSVSTLKIQRTQQEDSAVYLCASIRGWGQETQYFGPGTRLLVL.